This T cell receptor beta chain was captured by sequencing in a study of T cells in women clearing cervical HPV infection. The germline CDR1 and CDR2 sequences are LNHDA and SQIVND (reference sequence). The CDR3 has 14 residues. General observations from the study: Cases and controls were distinguished at AUC about 0.86 by richness and V genes.

Using immunoSEQ multiplex PCR, the repertoire was profiled, and TCRdb retains in-frame clones only, with some absent. The sample holds about 39,000 clones. Note on this clone: Its antigen is not known. The CDR3 end is not reached by the read, which stops 3 residues before it; the germline J gene fills it in.

This chain links TRBV19 with TRBJ1-2, with TRBD1 identical over 12 bases. The sequence came from a woman between 18 and 75 years old with a cervical HPV16 infection that either progressed to CIN3+ or cleared (not recorded which). Source material: blood buffy coat. The CDR3 bases that were read are TGTGCCAGTAGTTTCGGGACAGGGGGCTACGAC. Translation gives CASSFGTGGYD. The CDR3 in its entirety is CASSFGTGGYDYTF.